These 27 T cell receptor beta chains share one sample of origin, sequenced in a study of OX40 agonist ivuxolimab in advanced cancers. The data were produced by immunoSEQ multiplex PCR, yet TCRdb's version contains in-frame clones alone and is incomplete. The sample includes more than 50,000 clones, roughly 87% of them seen just once. Specimen: CD4+ or CD8+ T cells sorted from blood, collected in a trial of the OX40 agonist ivuxolimab. The receptors originated from an adult with an advanced solid tumor such as melanoma, head and neck, liver or kidney cancer.

The gene calls are TRBV12-5 and TRBJ1-1; maybe TRBD1 (5 bases). Trimming removed 3 bases at V and 3 bases at J, with 8 bases between. This CDR3 is 13 amino acids long. The germline V gene encodes CDR1 LGHNT and CDR2 FRNRAP. The CDR3 sequence: CASGFGGDTEAFF. The DNA for the CDR3 is TGTGCTAGTGGTTTTGGGGGAGACACTGAAGCTTTCTTT.

The chain couples TRBV4-2 to TRBJ2-1, with D unclear. The CDR3 consists of 12 residues. The V gene's germline CDR1 is LGHNA and CDR2 YNFKEQ. V lost 0 bases and J lost 8, with 5 bases in between. CDR3 DNA: TGTGCCAGCAGCCAAGATTTCGATGAGCAGTTCTTC. It translates to CASSQDFDEQFF.

V is TRBV19 and J is TRBJ1-1; D is uncertain. The CDR3 has 12 residues. V lost 7 bases, J lost 2 bases, and 8 bases lay in between. Germline V gene lookup returns CDR1 LNHDA and CDR2 SQIVND (reference sequence). The chain's CDR3 is CASNTANTEAFF. CDR3 nucleotide sequence: TGTGCCAGTAATACCGCAAACACTGAAGCTTTCTTT.

The chain is built from TRBV7-9 and TRBJ2-1; 11 nucleotides line up with TRBD2. Germline lookup yields CDR1 SEHNR and CDR2 FQNEAQ (reference sequence). CDR3 length equals 17 residues. V dropped 3 bases and J dropped 5; count of bases not matched to a gene: 9. The CDR3: CASSFPLLAGVDNEQFF. The CDR3 bases are TGTGCCAGCAGCTTCCCCCTACTAGCGGGAGTCGACAATGAGCAGTTCTTC. The full variable domain, completed using reference TRBV7-9 and TRBJ2-1, is DTGVSQNPRHKITKRGQNVTFRCDPISEHNRLYWYRQTLGQGPEFLTYFQNEAQLEKSRLLSDRFSAERPKGSFSTLEIQRTEQGDSAMYLCASSFPLLAGVDNEQFFGPGTRLTVL.

V is TRBV29-1 and J is TRBJ2-2; D ambiguous. The CDR3 consists of 12 residues. The germline V and J ends were trimmed by 4 bases and 2 bases, with 5 bases remaining between them. Germline CDR1 is SQVTM and CDR2 is ANQGSEA. The chain's CDR3 is CSVAKNTGELFF. Here the CDR3 DNA reads TGCAGCGTTGCCAAAAACACCGGGGAGCTGTTTTTT.

The V call is TRBV14, the J call TRBJ1-1; a weak D match, TRBD1 (6 bases). The V end lost 8 bases, the J end lost 3 bases, and 7 bases lay between the germline ends. Germline CDR1 is SGHDN and CDR2 is FVKESK. The CDR3 is 11 residues long. CDR3 amino acids: CASQGYTEAFF. In nucleotides, the CDR3 is TGTGCCAGCCAGGGGTACACTGAAGCTTTCTTT.

The V and J genes are TRBV7-9 and TRBJ2-1; the match to TRBD1 covers 9 bases. J was trimmed by 5 bases and V by 5 bases; bases with no gene match: 7. The germline V gene encodes CDR1 SEHNR and CDR2 FQNEAQ (reference sequence). This CDR3 contains 15 residues. CDR3 bases: TGTGCCAGCAGCCCGGGACAGGGTAAAGACAATGAGCAGTTCTTC. Encoded protein: CASSPGQGKDNEQFF. Supplemented by reference TRBV7-9 and TRBJ2-1, the full variable domain reads DTGVSQNPRHKITKRGQNVTFRCDPISEHNRLYWYRQTLGQGPEFLTYFQNEAQLEKSRLLSDRFSAERPKGSFSTLEIQRTEQGDSAMYLCASSPGQGKDNEQFFGPGTRLTVL.

The rearrangement uses TRBV11-1 and TRBJ1-1, with D possibly TRBD1 on 5 matching bases. Germline V gives CDR1 SGHAT, CDR2 FQDESV (reference sequence). V lost 5 bases and J 3 bases, leaving 13 bases between the germline ends. The CDR3 has 14 residues. In DNA form, the CDR3 reads TGTGCCAGCAGCCAGGGTTTGGTGGACACTGAAGCTTTCTTT. This gives the protein CASSQGLVDTEAFF.

This sequence joins TRBV5-6 and TRBJ2-2; 11 bases fit TRBD2. The CDR3 consists of 16 residues. Germline V CDR1 and CDR2: SGHDT, YYEEEE. The junction had 3 bases not matched to a gene; V was cut back by 0 bases and J by 5 bases. DNA of the CDR3: TGTGCCAGCAGCTTGGAACTAGCGGGAGTTACCGGGGAGCTGTTTTTT. Protein: CASSLELAGVTGELFF. The whole variable domain, filled in from reference TRBV5-6 and TRBJ2-2, reads DAGVTQSPTHLIKTRGQQVTLRCSPKSGHDTVSWYQQALGQGPQFIFQYYEEEERQRGNFPDRFSGHQFPNYSSELNVNALLLGDSALYLCASSLELAGVTGELFFGEGSRLTVL.

CDR3 sequence reads: CATSRSASGYNEQFF. The CDR3 DNA follows: TGTGCCACCAGCAGGTCGGCTAGCGGCTACAATGAGCAGTTCTTC. The rearrangement joins TRBV15 to TRBJ2-1; 7 bases match TRBD2. Germline loops: CDR1 LNHNV, CDR2 YYDKDF (reference sequence). This CDR3 comprises 15 residues. With 3 bases clipped from V and 3 bases from J, the junction kept 5 bases outside the gene matches.

This rearrangement joins TRBV7-9 to TRBJ1-2, with TRBD1 as a possible D gene (5 bases). CDR3 length equals 11 residues. The V and J ends lost 3 bases and 9 bases respectively, with 8 bases between them. Germline V gene lookup returns CDR1 SEHNR and CDR2 FQNEAQ (reference sequence). The CDR3 DNA reads as TGTGCCAGCAGCTTGGACACACGCTACACCTTC. Its translation is CASSLDTRYTF.

The V and J genes are TRBV21-1 and TRBJ2-3; the listed D gene, TRBD1, was not tested against the DNA. TRBV21-1 is a pseudogene segment. This CDR3 comprises 17 residues. The CDR3 region is CASSKEQGRTTRDTQYF. CDR3 nucleotides: TGTGCCAGCAGCAAAGAGCAGGGCAGGACAACCAGGGATACGCAGTATTTT.

V is TRBV5-1 and J is TRBJ2-1, with 11 bases fitting TRBD2. The V segment lost 4 bases and the J segment 4 bases; nucleotides outside the gene matches: 4. CDR1 and CDR2 (germline): SGHRS, YFSETQ. The CDR3 totals 15 residues. CDR3 DNA: TGCGCCAGCAGCAACGGGACTAGCGGATACAATGAGCAGTTCTTC. As protein: CASSNGTSGYNEQFF.

The chain employs TRBV6-5 and TRBJ2-7; D not resolved. V dropped 0 bases and J dropped 4 bases, with 7 bases sitting between them. The CDR3 sequence is 13 residues long. The germline CDR1 and CDR2 sequences are MNHEY and SVGAGI. CDR3 residues: CASSYSMRYEQYF. The CDR3 DNA reads TGTGCCAGCAGTTACTCGATGAGATACGAGCAGTACTTC.

The rearrangement uses TRBV28 and TRBJ1-4; 8 bases agree with TRBD1. Trimming cost V 3 bases and J 12 bases; bases outside gene matches: 3. Germline assignment: CDR1 MDHEN and CDR2 SYDVKM. The CDR3 spans 12 residues. The CDR3: CASSFPDRELFF. In DNA form, the CDR3 reads TGTGCCAGCAGTTTCCCGGACAGGGAACTGTTTTTT.

This clone has only a few counts. In DNA form, the CDR3 reads TGCGCCAGCAGCTTGCCGGACAGATTCAATGAGCAGTTCTTC. Its protein product is CASSLPDRFNEQFF. The chain employs TRBV5-1 and TRBJ2-1; TRBD1 is a possible D gene (6 bases). The CDR3 is 14 residues long. Germline values: CDR1 SGHRS, CDR2 YFSETQ. Trimming stripped 1 base from V and 6 bases from J, with 11 bases between.

The V call is TRBV7-3, the J call TRBJ2-2; 13 nucleotides line up with TRBD2. This CDR3 is built from 17 residues. CDR1 and CDR2 from the germline V gene are SGHTA and FQGTGA. J was trimmed by 3 bases and V by 2 bases; bases with no gene match: 3. In DNA, the CDR3 is TGTGCCAGCAGCTTAGGACTAGCGGGAGTATACACCGGGGAGCTGTTTTTT. It encodes CASSLGLAGVYTGELFF. Complete variable domain (other parts from reference TRBV7-3 and TRBJ2-2): GAGVSQTPSNKVTEKGKYVELRCDPISGHTALYWYRQSLGQGPEFLIYFQGTGAADDSGLPNDRFFAVRPEGSVSTLKIQRTERGDSAVYLCASSLGLAGVYTGELFFGEGSRLTVL.

This chain uses TRBV6-6 with TRBJ2-1, with D perhaps matching TRBD2 (6 bases). Deletions cut 8 bases from V and 4 bases from J, with 12 bases between. The CDR3 has 13 amino acids. Germline V gene sequence: CDR1 MNHNY, CDR2 SVGAGI (reference sequence). CDR3 nucleotides: TGTGCCAGCCGGCGGGACCCTTACAATGAGCAGTTCTTC. Its protein is CASRRDPYNEQFF.

The chain links TRBV27 to TRBJ2-3, with TRBD2 matching over 8 bases. CDR1 and CDR2 (germline): MNHEY, SMNVEV (reference sequence). The length of the CDR3 is 16 residues. The V segment lost 3 bases and the J segment 4 bases; nucleotides outside the gene matches: 9. CDR3 bases: TGTGCCAGCAGTTTTCTCGGGGGGGGTTCTGCAGATACGCAGTATTTT. Residues: CASSFLGGGSADTQYF.

This chain connects TRBV2 to TRBJ1-2; D remains ambiguous. V was shortened by 6 bases and J by 1 base, with 9 bases between the two germline ends. CDR3 length: 13 residues. The germline V gene encodes CDR1 SNHLY and CDR2 FYNNEI. The CDR3 sequence: CASSGRDNYGYTF. CDR3 DNA: TGTGCCAGCAGCGGCCGGGATAACTATGGCTACACCTTC.

The CDR3 here is CASSSQDSYNEQFF. CDR3 DNA: TGTGCCAGCAGTTCCCAAGACAGCTACAATGAGCAGTTCTTC. This rearrangement joins TRBV6-5 to TRBJ2-1, with D perhaps TRBD1 (5 bases). The length of the CDR3 is 14 residues. CDR1 and CDR2 from the germline V gene are MNHEY and SVGAGI. Trimming shortened V by 4 bases and J by 3 bases, and 10 bases separated the two germline ends.

Of note for this clone: A much more abundant neighbour one base away suggests this may be a read error. The CDR3 DNA reads TGTGCCAGCAGCCGCATGAACACTGAAGCTTTCTTT. Protein product: CASSRMNTEAFF. The chain couples TRBV2 to TRBJ1-1, with no clear D. Trimming took 6 bases from V and 0 from J, leaving 5 bases between them. The V gene's germline CDR1 is SNHLY and CDR2 FYNNEI. The CDR3 is made up of 12 amino acids. Full variable domain (remainder filled in from reference TRBV2 and TRBJ1-1): EPEVTQTPSHQVTQMGQEVILRCVPISNHLYFYWYRQILGQKVEFLVSFYNNEISEKSEIFDDQFSVERPDGSNFTLKIRSTKLEDSAMYFCASSRMNTEAFFGQGTRLTVV.

The chain uses TRBV9 and TRBJ2-3; D ambiguous. The V and J ends lost 4 bases and 4 bases respectively, with 13 bases between them. The CDR3 runs 14 residues. In germline, CDR1 is SGDLS, CDR2 YYNGEE. The CDR3 is CASSPPGSPDTQYF. The CDR3, as DNA: TGTGCCAGCAGCCCCCCTGGGTCGCCAGATACGCAGTATTTT. Filled out from reference TRBV9 and TRBJ2-3, the complete variable domain reads DSGVTQTPKHLITATGQRVTLRCSPRSGDLSVYWYQQSLDQGLQFLIQYYNGEERAKGNILERFSAQQFPDLHSELNLSSLELGDSALYFCASSPPGSPDTQYFGPGTRLTVL.

The chain couples TRBV19 to TRBJ1-2; possible D gene TRBD1, 6 bases. From germline, CDR1 is LNHDA and CDR2 SQIVND (reference sequence). V was pared by 7 bases and J by 4 bases, with 19 bases between. The CDR3 sequence is 15 residues long. CDR3: CASTFLTGRGYGYTF. The CDR3 DNA is TGTGCCAGTACGTTTTTAACAGGGCGCGGCTATGGCTACACCTTC.

This clone has just a few counts. The chain is built from TRBV7-3 and TRBJ2-1; no clear D gene. Germline CDR1 reads SGHTA; CDR2 reads FQGTGA. Trimming shortened V by 2 bases and J by 4 bases, and 9 bases separated the two germline ends. CDR3 size: 14 residues. In DNA, the CDR3 is TGTGCCAGCAGCTTATTTGGGCAGTACAATGAGCAGTTCTTC. Amino acids: CASSLFGQYNEQFF. The full variable domain, completed using reference TRBV7-3 and TRBJ2-1, is GAGVSQTPSNKVTEKGKYVELRCDPISGHTALYWYRQSLGQGPEFLIYFQGTGAADDSGLPNDRFFAVRPEGSVSTLKIQRTERGDSAVYLCASSLFGQYNEQFFGPGTRLTVL.

In nucleotides, the CDR3 is TGTGCCAGTAGTAGTAGCGGGAGAGGCCCCTACGAGCAGTACTTC. This encodes CASSSSGRGPYEQYF. The rearrangement uses TRBV19 and TRBJ2-7; the match to TRBD2 covers 9 bases. J gave up 2 bases and V 4 bases, and 6 bases lay outside the gene matches. This CDR3 comprises 15 residues. The V gene's germline CDR1 is LNHDA and CDR2 SQIVND (reference sequence). The whole variable domain, filled in from reference TRBV19 and TRBJ2-7, reads DGGITQSPKYLFRKEGQNVTLSCEQNLNHDAMYWYRQDPGQGLRLIYYSQIVNDFQKGDIAEGYSVSREKKESFPLTVTSAQKNPTAFYLCASSSSGRGPYEQYFGPGTRLTVT.

V usage is TRBV30 and J usage is TRBJ2-7; 10 nucleotides align to TRBD1. The CDR3 sequence is 13 residues long. In germline, CDR1 is GTSNPN, CDR2 SVGIG (reference sequence). Germline trimming cut 3 bases from V and 5 bases from J; bases unmatched to any gene: 4. CDR3: CAWRETGGNEQYF. In DNA, the CDR3 is TGTGCCTGGAGGGAGACAGGGGGCAACGAGCAGTACTTC. Looking up the rest from reference TRBV30 and TRBJ2-7 gives the full variable domain: SQTIHQWPATLVQPVGSPLSLECTVEGTSNPNLYWYRQAAGRGLQLLFYSVGIGQISSEVPQNLSASRPQDRQFILSSKKLLLSDSGFYLCAWRETGGNEQYFGPGTRLTVT.